This T cell receptor beta chain was sequenced for a study of blood T cells in healthy people across ages. Overall study: When template switching was applied, about one barcoded beta molecule was captured per two T cells.

PCR was performed a second time for about 7 to 12 cycles using a sample-barcoded 5' primer and a J-beta primer mix. TCRdb recomputed calls from the 5' RACE reads with MiXCR, one row per CDR3 protein. Among 750,000 to 850,000 distinct CDR3 sequences listed, about 25% were seen once. The CDR3 has 17 residues. V dropped 3 bases and J dropped 1; count of bases not matched to a gene: 10. CDR1 MDHEN and CDR2 SYDVKM come from the germline V gene. A few counts support this clonotype. Its antigen is not identified. Points from the study as a whole: A strong correlation was found between TCR beta diversity and the percentage of naive T cells.

The data also belong to a second study, concerning T cells of mothers and their children. That study reports: Related pairs of mothers and children showed slightly higher, non-significant overlap versus unrelated pairs.

V and J are TRBV28 and TRBJ2-3; TRBD2 agrees at 7 bases. Specimen: blood. The receptor's source is a boy between 10 and 17 years old in good health. CDR3 nucleotides: TGTGCCAGCAGTTTTCCTACGGGGGGATGGCGCACAGATACGCAGTATTTT. Translated: CASSFPTGGWRTDTQYF. Together with reference TRBV28 and TRBJ2-3, the CDR3 gives the full variable domain: DVKVTQSSRYLVKRTGEKVFLECVQDMDHENMFWYRQDPGLGLRLIYFSYDVKMKEKGDIPEGYSVSREKKERFSLILESASTNQTSMYLCASSFPTGGWRTDTQYFGPGTRLTVL.